A selection of T cell receptor beta chains follows, all from one sample in a study of blood T cell repertoires in COVID-19. Using immunoSEQ multiplex PCR, the repertoire was profiled, and TCRdb retains in-frame clones only, with some absent. The sample shows hundreds of thousands of clones, roughly nine tenths of them seen only once. Sequencing used PBMCs or T cells enriched from blood (not recorded which). These receptor sequences come from a woman aged 25 to 39 who had recovered from COVID-19. Each CDR3 is given with its conserved first and last residue. The D gene is left open where the match is weak. Some rows mark clone size as missing; the rest say once, few, many or name a class of expanded clone.

TRBV6-1	TRBD1	TRBJ1-4	NA	CASSETGTEKLFF	TGTGCCAGCAGTGAGACAGGGACTGAAAAACTGTTTTTT
TRBV24-1	NA	TRBJ2-5	NA	CATSVGGRETQYF	TGTGCCACCAGTGTGGGAGGACGGGAGACCCAGTACTTC
TRBV28	TRBD2	TRBJ2-1	NA	CASSFNLAGGPHEQFF	TGTGCCAGCAGTTTTAACCTTGCGGGAGGGCCCCATGAGCAGTTCTTC
TRBV14	TRBD2	TRBJ2-5	NA	CASSRTSGQETQYF	TGTGCCAGCAGCCGGACTAGCGGACAAGAGACCCAGTACTTC
TRBV7-8	TRBD1	TRBJ2-1	NA	CASSPNRGAYNEQFF	TGTGCCAGCAGTCCCAACAGGGGCGCTTACAATGAGCAGTTCTTC
TRBV9	NA	TRBJ2-1	NA	CASSVGGDPRYNEQFF	TGTGCCAGCAGCGTAGGGGGCGATCCCCGATACAATGAGCAGTTCTTC
TRBV30	NA	TRBJ2-2	NA	CAWSVYARVGQFTGELFF	TGTGCCTGGAGTGTCTATGCCAGGGTAGGACAATTCACCGGGGAGCTGTTTTTT
TRBV3-1/TRBV3-2	TRBD1	TRBJ1-5	NA	CASSLGQYQPQHF	TGTGCCAGCAGCCTGGGACAGTATCAGCCCCAGCATTTT
TRBV4-1	TRBD2	TRBJ2-1	NA	CASSQDITSGYNEQFF	TGCGCCAGCAGCCAAGATATAACTAGCGGGTACAATGAGCAGTTCTTC
TRBV7-8	TRBD1	TRBJ2-7	NA	CASSPVPGQGEVTYEQYF	TGTGCCAGCAGCCCAGTCCCGGGACAGGGGGAAGTTACCTACGAGCAGTACTTC
TRBV10-2	NA	TRBJ1-5	NA	CASSELLPGHNNQPQHF	TGCGCCAGCAGTGAACTCCTCCCCGGACACAACAATCAGCCCCAGCATTTT
TRBV19	NA	TRBJ2-2	few	CASSIRLGTRTGELFF	TGTGCCAGTAGTATTAGATTGGGTACGAGGACCGGGGAGCTGTTTTTT
TRBV12-5	NA	TRBJ2-2	NA	CASGFLTGELFF	TGTGCTAGTGGTTTTCTAACCGGGGAGCTGTTTTTT
TRBV28	NA	TRBJ1-2	NA	CASRERYGRDYGYTF	TGTGCCAGCAGAGAGAGGTACGGGCGGGACTATGGCTACACCTTC
TRBV7-2	TRBD2	TRBJ2-1	NA	CASSAGGVDYEQFF	TGTGCCAGCAGCGCTGGGGGGGTAGACTATGAGCAGTTCTTC
TRBV5-1	TRBD2	TRBJ2-3	NA	CASSTGTSGRSFEDTQYF	TGCGCCAGCAGCACCGGGACTAGCGGGAGGAGTTTCGAGGATACGCAGTATTTT
TRBV5-1	TRBD2	TRBJ2-5	NA	CASSLEGLGRQETQYF	TGCGCCAGCAGCTTGGAGGGACTAGGGCGCCAAGAGACCCAGTACTTC
TRBV29-1	NA	TRBJ1-5	NA	CSVVLTDNQPQHF	TGCAGCGTTGTGTTGACAGACAATCAGCCCCAGCATTTT
TRBV6-6	TRBD2	TRBJ2-7	NA	CASRPASGKAYEQYF	TGTGCCAGCAGGCCCGCTAGCGGGAAAGCCTACGAGCAGTACTTC
TRBV5-1	NA	TRBJ2-2	few	CASSLTASNTGELFF	TGCGCCAGCAGTCTGACAGCTTCGAACACCGGGGAGCTGTTTTTT
TRBV15	NA	TRBJ2-2	NA	CATSRDLNKNTGELFF	TGTGCCACCAGCAGAGATCTCAACAAGAACACCGGGGAGCTGTTTTTT
TRBV6-2/TRBV6-3	NA	TRBJ2-1	NA	CASSYSPGTRNEQFF	TGTGCCAGCAGTTACTCTCCCGGGACAAGGAATGAGCAGTTCTTC
TRBV27	NA	TRBJ2-7	NA	CASRVGGEQYF	TGTGCCAGCCGTGTAGGGGGCGAGCAGTACTTC
TRBV5-1	NA	TRBJ1-1	NA	CASSLPDSYYTEAFF	TGCGCCAGCAGCTTGCCGGACTCCTATTACACTGAAGCTTTCTTT
TRBV27	TRBD1	TRBJ1-6	NA	CASREQGLGDSPLHF	TGTGCCAGCAGAGAACAGGGGCTTGGGGATTCACCCCTCCACTTT
TRBV11-1	NA	TRBJ2-5	NA	CASSRFPGADQETQYF	TGTGCCAGCAGTCGTTTCCCAGGGGCAGACCAAGAGACCCAGTACTTC
TRBV7-2	TRBD1	TRBJ2-7	NA	CASSLAQGYEQYF	TGTGCCAGCAGCTTAGCACAGGGGTACGAGCAGTACTTC
TRBV4-1	NA	TRBJ1-2	NA	CASSQPGEPFYGYTF	TGCGCCAGCAGCCAGCCTGGGGAGCCTTTCTATGGCTACACCTTC
TRBV9	TRBD1	TRBJ1-2	NA	CASSVQGGRGRSLGYTF	TGTGCCAGCAGCGTCCAGGGGGGCAGGGGGCGATCTTTAGGCTACACCTTC
TRBV27	TRBD1	TRBJ1-2	NA	CASRTGASDYGYTF	TGTGCCAGCAGGACAGGGGCCTCGGACTATGGCTACACCTTC
TRBV24-1	NA	TRBJ1-5	NA	CATSDFGVGPQHF	TGTGCCACCAGTGATTTCGGGGTGGGGCCCCAGCATTTT
TRBV28	NA	TRBJ1-1	NA	CASSPDIDTEAFF	TGTGCCAGCAGCCCCGACATAGACACTGAAGCTTTCTTT
TRBV18	TRBD1	TRBJ1-4	NA	CASSPNHGTVNEKLFF	TGTGCCAGCTCACCGAACCACGGGACAGTTAATGAAAAACTGTTTTTT
TRBV5-1	NA	TRBJ2-1	NA	CASSLVTGLKYNEQFF	TGCGCCAGCAGCTTGGTTACAGGGCTAAAATACAATGAGCAGTTCTTC
TRBV2	TRBD1	TRBJ1-1	NA	CASSLQGTETEAFF	TGTGCCAGCAGCTTACAGGGGACGGAGACTGAAGCTTTCTTT
TRBV4-1	NA	TRBJ2-5	NA	CASSQDRARGVRDETQYF	TGCGCCAGCAGCCAAGACCGAGCCCGAGGCGTACGGGATGAGACCCAGTACTTC
TRBV4-1	TRBD1	TRBJ1-6	NA	CASSQATGTERPLHF	TGCGCCAGCAGCCAAGCTACCGGGACAGAAAGGCCCCTCCACTTT
TRBV6-4	TRBD1	TRBJ2-5	NA	CASSRGTGPRPQETQYF	TGTGCCAGCAGTCGGGGGACAGGGCCCCGGCCCCAAGAGACCCAGTACTTC
TRBV27	NA	TRBJ1-5	NA	CASSLSGRDSNQPQHF	TGTGCCAGCAGTTTATCGGGCAGGGATAGCAATCAGCCCCAGCATTTT
TRBV5-1	NA	TRBJ2-4	NA	CASSLGQTTKNIQYF	TGCGCCAGCAGCTTAGGACAGACGACCAAAAACATTCAGTACTTC
TRBV19	NA	TRBJ2-2	NA	CASSPVNLETGELFF	TGTGCCAGTAGTCCCGTAAACCTAGAAACCGGGGAGCTGTTTTTT
TRBV13	TRBD2	TRBJ2-1	NA	CASSSTSASSSYNEQFF	TGTGCCAGCAGCTCGACTAGCGCGTCGAGCTCCTACAATGAGCAGTTCTTC
TRBV4-1	NA	TRBJ2-1	NA	CASSQEGPGYNEQFF	TGCGCCAGCAGCCAAGAGGGCCCAGGTTACAATGAGCAGTTCTTC
TRBV7-9	NA	TRBJ1-1	NA	CASSSGHWGFTEAFF	TGTGCCAGCAGCTCCGGTCATTGGGGCTTTACTGAAGCTTTCTTT
TRBV4-1	TRBD2	TRBJ2-5	NA	CASSPRTSGASQETQYF	TGCGCCAGCAGCCCGCGGACTAGCGGGGCCTCCCAAGAGACCCAGTACTTC
TRBV5-1	TRBD2	TRBJ2-2	NA	CASRRGLSGSTGELFF	TGCGCCAGCCGGCGGGGGCTGAGCGGGAGTACCGGGGAGCTGTTTTTT
TRBV6-5	TRBD1	TRBJ1-1	NA	CASSYGQGTTEAFF	TGTGCCAGCAGTTACGGACAGGGTACCACTGAAGCTTTCTTT
TRBV24-1	NA	TRBJ2-7	NA	CATSDHYEQYF	TGTGCCACCAGTGATCACTACGAGCAGTACTTC
TRBV9	TRBD1	TRBJ2-7	NA	CASSAGDSPTYEQYF	TGTGCCAGCAGCGCCGGGGACAGCCCGACCTACGAGCAGTACTTC